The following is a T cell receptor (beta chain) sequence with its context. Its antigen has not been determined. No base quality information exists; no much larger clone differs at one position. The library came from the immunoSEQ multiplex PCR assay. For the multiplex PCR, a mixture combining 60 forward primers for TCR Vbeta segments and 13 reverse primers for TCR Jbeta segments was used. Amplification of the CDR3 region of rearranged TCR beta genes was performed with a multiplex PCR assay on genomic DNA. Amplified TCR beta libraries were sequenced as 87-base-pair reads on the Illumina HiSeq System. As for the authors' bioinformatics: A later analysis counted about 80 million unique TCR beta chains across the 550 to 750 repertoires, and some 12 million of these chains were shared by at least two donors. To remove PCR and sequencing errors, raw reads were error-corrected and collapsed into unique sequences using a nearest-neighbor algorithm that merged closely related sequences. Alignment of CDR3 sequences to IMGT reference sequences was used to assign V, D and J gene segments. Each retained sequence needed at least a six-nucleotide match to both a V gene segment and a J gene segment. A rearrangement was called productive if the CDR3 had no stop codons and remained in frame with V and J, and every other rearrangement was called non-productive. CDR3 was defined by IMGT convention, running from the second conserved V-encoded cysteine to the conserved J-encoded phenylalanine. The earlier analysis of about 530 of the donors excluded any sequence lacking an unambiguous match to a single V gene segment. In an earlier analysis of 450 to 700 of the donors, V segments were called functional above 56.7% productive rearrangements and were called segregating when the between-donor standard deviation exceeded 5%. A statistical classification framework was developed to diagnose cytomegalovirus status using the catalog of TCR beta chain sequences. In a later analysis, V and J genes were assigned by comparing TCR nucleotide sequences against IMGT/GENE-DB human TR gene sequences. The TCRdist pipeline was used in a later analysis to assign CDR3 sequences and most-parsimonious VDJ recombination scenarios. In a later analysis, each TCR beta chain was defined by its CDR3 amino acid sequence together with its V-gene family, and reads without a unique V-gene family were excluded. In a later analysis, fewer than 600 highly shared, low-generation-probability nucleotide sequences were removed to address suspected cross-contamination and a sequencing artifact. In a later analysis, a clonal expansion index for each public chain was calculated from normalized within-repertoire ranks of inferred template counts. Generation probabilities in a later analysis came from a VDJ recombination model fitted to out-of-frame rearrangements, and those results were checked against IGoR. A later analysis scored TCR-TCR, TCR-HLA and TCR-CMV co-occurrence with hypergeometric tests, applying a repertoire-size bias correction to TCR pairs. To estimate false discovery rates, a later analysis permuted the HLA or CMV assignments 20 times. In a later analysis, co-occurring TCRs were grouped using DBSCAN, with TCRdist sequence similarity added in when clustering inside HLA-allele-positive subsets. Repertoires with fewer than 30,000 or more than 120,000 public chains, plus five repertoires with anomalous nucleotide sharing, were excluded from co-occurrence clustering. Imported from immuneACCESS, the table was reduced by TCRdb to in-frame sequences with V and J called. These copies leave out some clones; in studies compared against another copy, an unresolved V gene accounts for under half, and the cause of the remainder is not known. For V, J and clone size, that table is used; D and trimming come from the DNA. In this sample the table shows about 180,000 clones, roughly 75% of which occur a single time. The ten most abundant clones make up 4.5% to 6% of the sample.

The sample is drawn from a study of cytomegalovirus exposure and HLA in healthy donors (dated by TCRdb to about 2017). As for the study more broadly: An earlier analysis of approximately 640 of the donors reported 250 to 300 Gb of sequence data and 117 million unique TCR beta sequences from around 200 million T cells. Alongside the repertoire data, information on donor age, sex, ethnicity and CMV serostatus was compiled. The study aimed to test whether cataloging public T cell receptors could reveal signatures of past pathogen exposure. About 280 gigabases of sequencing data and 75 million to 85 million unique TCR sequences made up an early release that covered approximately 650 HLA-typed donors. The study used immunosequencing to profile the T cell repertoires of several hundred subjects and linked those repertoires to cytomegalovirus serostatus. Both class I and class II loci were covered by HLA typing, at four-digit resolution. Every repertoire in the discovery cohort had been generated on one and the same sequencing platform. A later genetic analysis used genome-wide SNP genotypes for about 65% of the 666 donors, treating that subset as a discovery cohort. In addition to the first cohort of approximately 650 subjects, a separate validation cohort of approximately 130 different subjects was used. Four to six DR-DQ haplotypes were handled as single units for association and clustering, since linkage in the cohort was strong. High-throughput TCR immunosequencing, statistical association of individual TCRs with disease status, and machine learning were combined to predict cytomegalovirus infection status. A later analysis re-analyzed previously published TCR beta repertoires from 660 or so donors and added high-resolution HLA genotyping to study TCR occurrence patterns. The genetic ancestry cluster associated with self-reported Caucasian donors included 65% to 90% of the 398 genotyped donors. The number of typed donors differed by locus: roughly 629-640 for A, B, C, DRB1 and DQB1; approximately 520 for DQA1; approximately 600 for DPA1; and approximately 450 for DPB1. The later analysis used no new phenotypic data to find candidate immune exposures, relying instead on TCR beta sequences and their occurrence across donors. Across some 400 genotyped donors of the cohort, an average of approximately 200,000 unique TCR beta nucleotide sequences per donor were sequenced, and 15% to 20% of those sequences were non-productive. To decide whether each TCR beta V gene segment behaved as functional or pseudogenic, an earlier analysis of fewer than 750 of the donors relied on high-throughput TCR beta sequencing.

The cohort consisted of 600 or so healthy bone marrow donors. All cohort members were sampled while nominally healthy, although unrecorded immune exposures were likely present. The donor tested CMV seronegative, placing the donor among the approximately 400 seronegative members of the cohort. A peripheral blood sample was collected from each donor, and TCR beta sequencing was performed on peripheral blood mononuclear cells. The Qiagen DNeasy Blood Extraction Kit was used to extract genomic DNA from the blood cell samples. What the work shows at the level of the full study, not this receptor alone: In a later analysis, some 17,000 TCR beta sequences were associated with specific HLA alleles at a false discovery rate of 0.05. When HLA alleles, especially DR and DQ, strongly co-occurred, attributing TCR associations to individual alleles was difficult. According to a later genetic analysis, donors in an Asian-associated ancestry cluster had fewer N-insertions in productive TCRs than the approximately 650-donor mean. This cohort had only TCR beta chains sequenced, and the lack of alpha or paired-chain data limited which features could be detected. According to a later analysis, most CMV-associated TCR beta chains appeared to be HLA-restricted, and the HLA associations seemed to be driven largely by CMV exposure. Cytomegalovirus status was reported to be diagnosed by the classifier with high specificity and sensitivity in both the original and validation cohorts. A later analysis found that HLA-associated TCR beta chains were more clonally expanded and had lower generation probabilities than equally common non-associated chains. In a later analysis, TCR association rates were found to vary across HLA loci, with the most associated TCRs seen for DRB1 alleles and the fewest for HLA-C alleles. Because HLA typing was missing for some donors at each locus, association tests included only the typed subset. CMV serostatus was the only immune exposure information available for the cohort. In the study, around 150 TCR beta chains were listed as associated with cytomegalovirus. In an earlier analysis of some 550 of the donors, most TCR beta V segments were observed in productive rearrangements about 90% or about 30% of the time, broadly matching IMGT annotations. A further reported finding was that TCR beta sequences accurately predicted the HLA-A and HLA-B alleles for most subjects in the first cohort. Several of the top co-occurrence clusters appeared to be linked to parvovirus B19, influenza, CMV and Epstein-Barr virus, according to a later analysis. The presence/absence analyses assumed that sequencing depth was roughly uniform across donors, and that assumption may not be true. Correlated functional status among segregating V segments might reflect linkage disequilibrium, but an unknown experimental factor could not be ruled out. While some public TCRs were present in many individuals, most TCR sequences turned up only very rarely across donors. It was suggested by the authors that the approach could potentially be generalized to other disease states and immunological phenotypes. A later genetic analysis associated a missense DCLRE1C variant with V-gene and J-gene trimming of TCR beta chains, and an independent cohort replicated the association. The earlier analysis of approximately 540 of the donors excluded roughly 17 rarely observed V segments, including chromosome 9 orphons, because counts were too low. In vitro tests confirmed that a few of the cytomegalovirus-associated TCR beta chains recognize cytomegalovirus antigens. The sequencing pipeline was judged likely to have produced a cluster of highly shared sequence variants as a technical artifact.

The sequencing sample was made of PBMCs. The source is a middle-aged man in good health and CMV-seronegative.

The CDR3 is CASSYLNRGSEQYF. At the DNA level, the sequence is TGTGCCAGCAGTTACCTCAACAGGGGGTCCGAGCAGTACTTC. The sequence links TRBV27 to TRBJ2-7; 8 central bases correspond to TRBD1. In the germline V gene (reference sequence), CDR1 corresponds to MNHEY and CDR2 to SMNVEV. Germline trimming: 4 bases from V, 6 bases from J; junction bases outside gene matches: 8. Its CDR3 holds 14 amino acids, cysteine through phenylalanine. The kept DNA is CDR3 alone, 42 bases in frame from the first base.